Listed below are T cell receptor beta chains from one sample, sequenced in a study of CD4 T cells in relation to SARS-CoV-2 and coronaviruses. Assay: immunoSEQ multiplex PCR; the TCRdb copy retains only in-frame clones and omits some. Counted here are about 65,000 clones, about 87% occurring once; the ten biggest clones make up about 1.6%. Input material: memory CD4+ T cells from PBMCs. The origin of the receptors is a human donor in good health. The conserved cysteine and the conserved F or W are not part of the CDR3 here. Fields, in order: V gene, D gene, CDR3 protein. D genes are given only for firm matches.

>TRBV5-1|TRBD2
ASSPRTSGSPGEQF
>TRBV10-3|TRBD2
AIRRGGSGADTQY
>TRBV11-2|.
ASSSNRGGNEQF
>TRBV7-2|TRBD2
ASSLAGGTNEQF
>TRBV5-1|.
ASSFSQDSYEQY
>TRBV13|.
ASSRRQSVAF
>TRBV19|TRBD1
ASSIQGANYEQY
>TRBV27|.
ASSLLTGINEKLF
>TRBV19|.
ASSILAGLDYGYT
>TRBV19|.
ASSIQAYSYNEQF
>TRBV7-3|TRBD1
ASSSDRAAYNEQF
>TRBV6-2/TRBV6-3|.
ASSQRGFSTDTQY
>TRBV5-1|TRBD2
ASSQTSGGANLPQY
>TRBV7-9|TRBD1
ASSLRQGGDYGYT
>TRBV19|.
ASSISTGLNTEAF
>TRBV5-1|.
ASSLTGPQGLGYT